The T cell receptor beta chain described here comes from a study of shared clonotypes between healthy human individuals. Only in-frame clones appear in the TCRdb table, and some are missing; sequencing was by immunoSEQ multiplex PCR. The sample carries over 2,000,000 clones, roughly 93% recorded once. The naive CD8 fraction comprised CD45RO-negative cells positively selected for CCR7 and excluded terminally differentiated effector memory CD45RA+ cells. This CDR3 spans 15 amino acids. Trimming removed 5 bases from V and 0 bases from J, with 11 bases in between. Germline CDR1 and CDR2: SEHNR and FQNEAQ (reference sequence).

The sequence was collected from a man in his late teens or twenties in good health. Some clones in this sample may be carry-over from other donors' samples. Sequenced sample: naive CD8+ T cells from PBMCs. The chain combines TRBV7-9 with TRBJ2-1; no definite D call. CDR3 region: CASSLSASSYNEQFF. The DNA of the CDR3 is TGTGCCAGCAGCCTCTCTGCTAGCTCCTACAATGAGCAGTTCTTC.